This T cell receptor beta chain was found in a study of blood T cell repertoires in COVID-19 (dated by TCRdb to about 2020). The study in broad terms: The collaborator samples originated in the United States, Italy and Spain and spanned the acute and convalescent phases of COVID-19. The sample metadata nearly always contained a de-identified subject ID, COVID-19 status, age in years and sex. The repertoires were released in a freely available public database intended as a resource for research on the immune response to SARS-CoV-2. Samples were obtained from the ongoing ImmuneRACE study (first 160 participants) and from approximately 1,200 subjects provided by 6 global collaborators. Deeply sampled blood TCRbeta repertoires from subjects exposed to, actively infected with, or recovered from COVID-19 were included in the dataset. The material from the prospective study consisted of cDNA or gDNA derived from T cells, B-cell-depleted T cells, or PBMCs. Where available, HLA class I and class II types were taken from metadata supplied by the sample provider and were not determined by assay-based typing. Paper-wide results and their limitations: The amount of clinical and demographic metadata varied by source and participant and was provided uncurated.

Counted from cysteine to phenylalanine, this CDR3 has 13 amino acids. This entry keeps only the CDR3 DNA: 39 bases, framed from base 1. V loses 4 bases, J loses 8 bases, and the germline ends lie 12 bases apart. Based on the germline V gene, the CDR1 and CDR2 sequences are LGHNA and YNFKEQ. TCRbeta CDR3 regions were amplified from genomic DNA by means of the immunoSEQ Assay, a bias-controlled multiplex PCR. As for how the authors treated the data: The number of nucleated cells in each sample was estimated from the amplification of reference gene primers within the assay. To quantify the absolute abundance of each unique TCRbeta CDR3 rearrangement, sequence reads were collapsed and filtered. For each sample, productive Simpson clonality was calculated as the square root of Simpson's diversity index across productive rearrangements. TCRdb limited this immuneACCESS table to in-frame rearrangements with V and J called. A share of clones is missing; checked studies link under half to unresolved V genes, and the rest is unexplained. V, J and clone size derive from that table, while D and trimming were established from the DNA sequence. This sample holds 25,000 or so clones; 90% were observed only once. The ten largest account for approximately 11% of the sample.

The sample holds one count of this clone. Its cognate antigen has yet to be identified. Base qualities are not at hand, and no much larger clone is one base apart. Each collaborating institution followed its own protocols to collect whole blood in K2EDTA tubes. Collaborator samples were shipped for TCRbeta analysis as frozen whole blood, isolated PBMCs, or DNA extracted from either sample type. The receptor was isolated from an older man with acute or convalescent COVID-19. The rearranged segments are TRBV4-2 and TRBJ2-1; a confident D gene designation cannot be given. The sequenced sample consisted of peripheral blood. CDR3 sequence: CASSLSWQDEQFF. The DNA is as follows: TGTGCCAGCAGCCTCAGCTGGCAGGATGAGCAGTTCTTC.